Given below is one T cell receptor beta chain in context. The data derive from a study of blood T cell repertoires in COVID-19. Study at large: Collection of acute and convalescent COVID-19 samples took place in the United States, Italy and Spain. Sources were T cells, B-cell-depleted T cells, or PBMCs; the material itself was cDNA or gDNA.

In the source study's methods: Amplifying reference gene primers gave estimates of nucleated cell counts. Sequencing used immunoSEQ multiplex PCR; TCRdb keeps in-frame clones, though not all of them. That table gives V, J and clone size, and the DNA gave D and trimming. The data hold approximately 290,000 clones, with about 80% observed a single time. V was pared by 2 bases and J by 10 bases, with 4 bases of the junction left unmatched. This CDR3 comprises 14 residues. Germline assignment: CDR1 SGHTA and CDR2 FQGTGA. Enrolled during active infection, Seattle patients were then followed longitudinally.

V usage is TRBV7-3 and J usage is TRBJ1-6, with 8 bases aligning to TRBD1. Sequenced: peripheral blood. The sequence was collected from a person between 65 and 79 years old with COVID-19, enrolled during active disease. CDR3 DNA sequence: TGTGCCAGCAGCTTACAGGGGGCGCGGTCACCCCTCCACTTT. This translates into CASSLQGARSPLHF.